These 20 T cell receptor beta chains were all obtained from the same sample, sequenced in a study of OX40 agonist ivuxolimab in advanced cancers. TCRdb's copy holds only in-frame clones and misses some; the assay was immunoSEQ multiplex PCR. The sample lists approximately 100,000 clones, 90% seen once, with approximately 0.3% in the top ten. The material sequenced was CD4+ or CD8+ T cells sorted from blood, taken in a trial of the OX40 agonist ivuxolimab. The receptors stem from an adult with an advanced solid tumor such as melanoma, head and neck, liver or kidney cancer.

J is TRBJ1-4 and V is TRBV7-9, with D perhaps TRBD1 (5 bases). The CDR3 is 15 amino acids. Between the trimmed V and J ends, which lost 5 bases and 0 bases, there was a span of 10 bases. Germline V gives CDR1 SEHNR, CDR2 FQNEAQ (reference sequence). The CDR3 loop is CASSAGTTTNEKLFF. The CDR3 region has the DNA TGTGCCAGCAGCGCGGGGACGACAACTAATGAAAAACTGTTTTTT.

CDR3 sequence (DNA): TGTGCCAGCAGCTTAGATAGAGGGGCTGGGGCCAACGTCCTGACTTTC. It codes for CASSLDRGAGANVLTF. The chain joins TRBV7-2 to TRBJ2-6; possibly TRBD1 or TRBD2 for D (5 bases each). Germline V gene sequence: CDR1 SGHTA, CDR2 FQGNSA. Deletions cut 1 base from V and 2 bases from J, with 9 bases between. This CDR3 has 16 residues.

The chain has TRBV28 and TRBJ2-1, with 9 bases that match TRBD1. The CDR3 is made up of 15 amino acids. V was pared by 2 bases and J by 6 bases, with 5 bases of the junction left unmatched. Germline assignment: CDR1 MDHEN and CDR2 SYDVKM. In DNA, the CDR3 is TGTGCCAGCAGTTTAAGGCGACAGGGGGTCAATGAGCAGTTCTTC. As protein: CASSLRRQGVNEQFF.

J is TRBJ2-3 and V is TRBV9, with TRBD2 identical over 7 bases. The CDR3 has 14 amino acids. The germline V gene has CDR1 SGDLS and CDR2 YYNGEE. J lost 1 base, V lost 7 bases, and 6 bases had no gene match. In nucleotides, the CDR3 is TGTGCCAGCTCCAGACTAGCCCGCACAGATACGCAGTATTTT. Translating gives CASSRLARTDTQYF.

Only one count was recorded for this clone. The rearrangement links TRBV28 to TRBJ2-7; 7 bases map to TRBD2. Unmatched junction bases numbered 7, after V lost 4 bases and J lost 1 base. In germline, CDR1 is MDHEN, CDR2 SYDVKM. The CDR3 runs to 15 residues. The CDR3 loop reads CASSSLAFISYEQYF. The CDR3 bases are TGTGCCAGCAGTTCACTAGCGTTTATTTCCTACGAGCAGTACTTC.

The chain is built from TRBV2 and TRBJ2-7; 10 bases are a match to TRBD1. V was pared by 2 bases and J by 4 bases, with 11 bases of the junction left unmatched. Germline CDR1 is SNHLY and CDR2 is FYNNEI. The CDR3 loop spans 17 amino acids. The CDR3 nucleotides are TGTGCCAGCAGTGAACGCTCGTTAGGACAGGGGGTGTACGAGCAGTACTTC. Translating gives CASSERSLGQGVYEQYF. Looking up the rest from reference TRBV2 and TRBJ2-7 gives the full variable domain: EPEVTQTPSHQVTQMGQEVILRCVPISNHLYFYWYRQILGQKVEFLVSFYNNEISEKSEIFDDQFSVERPDGSNFTLKIRSTKLEDSAMYFCASSERSLGQGVYEQYFGPGTRLTVT.

To note about this clone: The same CDR3 arises from other DNA sequences in this sample as well. J is TRBJ2-7 and V is TRBV5-4; TRBD2 matches at 10 bases. Germline V lookup: CDR1 SGHNT, CDR2 YYREEE (reference sequence). Unmatched junction bases numbered 11, after V lost 0 bases and J lost 5 bases. The CDR3 extends over 17 amino acids. CDR3: CASSLASGSGNPDEQYF. DNA for the CDR3: TGTGCCAGCAGCTTGGCTAGCGGGAGTGGGAACCCTGACGAGCAGTACTTC.

This clone has just one count. V and J are TRBV4-2 and TRBJ2-7, with 13 positions matching TRBD2. Germline V gene lookup returns CDR1 LGHNA and CDR2 YNFKEQ. V was clipped by 0 bases and J by 2 bases; unmatched bases: 1. This CDR3 has 16 amino acids. The chain's CDR3 is CASSQDGTSGTYEQYF. CDR3 nucleotides: TGTGCCAGCAGCCAAGACGGGACTAGCGGGACCTACGAGCAGTACTTC.

The chain carries TRBV7-9 and TRBJ2-1; 7 nucleotides match TRBD1. Germline V gene lookup returns CDR1 SEHNR and CDR2 FQNEAQ (reference sequence). The CDR3 has 16 amino acids. J gave up 0 bases and V 5 bases, and 7 bases lay outside the gene matches. The CDR3 reads CASSGPGQSSYNEQFF. In nucleotides, the CDR3 is TGTGCCAGCAGCGGCCCGGGACAGAGCTCCTACAATGAGCAGTTCTTC.

The chain links TRBV27 to TRBJ2-7; 12 positions match TRBD2. The CDR3 extends over 16 amino acids. CDR1 is MNHEY and CDR2 is SMNVEV in the germline V gene (reference sequence). The ends lost 4 bases at V and 9 bases at J; junction bases unmatched: 13. The CDR3 nucleotides read TGTGCCAGCAGTTCCCCCCCGGCTAGCGGGAGGGCCGTGCAGTACTTC. Translating gives CASSSPPASGRAVQYF.

The chain uses TRBV7-9 and TRBJ2-5; possible D gene TRBD1, 5 bases. V dropped 5 bases and J dropped 4 bases, with 17 bases sitting between them. The CDR3 covers 15 residues. Germline V lookup: CDR1 SEHNR, CDR2 FQNEAQ (reference sequence). CDR3 protein: CASSLQGRRPETQYF. The DNA of the CDR3 is TGTGCCAGCAGCCTCCAGGGTCGCAGGCCAGAGACCCAGTACTTC.

V usage is TRBV7-3 and J usage is TRBJ2-3; 7 nucleotides line up with TRBD2. The ends lost 5 bases at V and 4 bases at J; junction bases unmatched: 9. The CDR3 is 15 residues long. Germline values: CDR1 SGHTA, CDR2 FQGTGA. The CDR3 DNA reads TGTGCCAGCAGCCCCTCGACTAGCAGGGCAGATACGCAGTATTTT. Its protein is CASSPSTSRADTQYF.

This clone was recorded once. The chain couples TRBV28 to TRBJ1-5; tentative D call: TRBD1 (6 bases). CDR1 MDHEN and CDR2 SYDVKM come from the germline V gene. This CDR3 is built from 14 residues. V lost 6 bases, J lost 4 bases, and 13 bases lay in between. The CDR3 DNA reads as TGTGCCAGCAGAGAGGGACACGAGAATCAGCCCCAGCATTTT. It codes for CASREGHENQPQHF.

V and J are TRBV4-1 and TRBJ2-7; D uncertain. Trimming pared 4 bases from V and 7 bases from J, leaving 14 bases between. The CDR3 is 13 residues long. The germline gives CDR1 MGHRA, CDR2 YSYEKL. Here the CDR3 reads CASSPGEGWEQYF. DNA of the CDR3: TGCGCCAGCAGCCCTGGTGAAGGGTGGGAGCAGTACTTC.

This chain connects TRBV2 to TRBJ2-1, with D unclear. Trimming took 7 bases from V and 4 from J, leaving 5 bases between them. The CDR3 consists of 11 residues. Germline values: CDR1 SNHLY, CDR2 FYNNEI. The CDR3 is CASNQYNEQFF. CDR3 coding DNA: TGTGCCAGCAATCAGTACAATGAGCAGTTCTTC.

The chain recombines TRBV7-2 with TRBJ2-5, with no clear D. In germline, CDR1 is SGHTA, CDR2 FQGNSA. V lost 3 bases, J lost 3 bases, and 2 bases lay in between. The CDR3 sequence is 11 residues long. The CDR3, as DNA: TGTGCCAGCAGCTTGAAAGAGACCCAGTACTTC. Its protein product is CASSLKETQYF.

The chain is built from TRBV28 and TRBJ1-1; TRBD1 agrees at 11 bases. This CDR3 region has 15 residues. The V segment lost 1 base and the J segment 4 bases; nucleotides outside the gene matches: 2. Germline CDR1 reads MDHEN; CDR2 reads SYDVKM. In nucleotides, the CDR3 is TGTGCCAGCAGTTTATCCGGGACAGGGGGCACTGAAGCTTTCTTT. Protein product: CASSLSGTGGTEAFF.

This clone occurred once. This sample also contains other DNA sequences that code for the same CDR3. J is TRBJ2-7 and V is TRBV28, with 10 bases aligning to TRBD1. The CDR3 consists of 14 residues. CDR1 is MDHEN, CDR2 SYDVKM, per germline. V was pared by 8 bases and J by 1 base, with 5 bases of the junction left unmatched. In DNA, the CDR3 is TGTGCCAGCCGTCGGACAGGGGGTTCCTACGAGCAGTACTTC. This translates into CASRRTGGSYEQYF. Supplemented by reference TRBV28 and TRBJ2-7, the full variable domain reads DVKVTQSSRYLVKRTGEKVFLECVQDMDHENMFWYRQDPGLGLRLIYFSYDVKMKEKGDIPEGYSVSREKKERFSLILESASTNQTSMYLCASRRTGGSYEQYFGPGTRLTVT.

The genes are TRBV4-3 and TRBJ1-3, with D unclear. The CDR3 runs 18 residues. CDR1 and CDR2 from the germline V gene are LGHNA and YSLEER. Deletions cut 1 base from V and 2 bases from J, with 18 bases between. This CDR3 is CASSQAPAGPQPGNTIYF. In DNA form, the CDR3 reads TGCGCCAGCAGCCAAGCCCCCGCCGGGCCCCAACCTGGAAACACCATATATTTT.

The chain has TRBV10-3 and TRBJ2-3; TRBD2 agrees at 8 bases. Germline V CDR1 and CDR2: ENHRY, SYGVKD. V trimming: 7 bases; J trimming: 2 bases; junction bases outside the gene matches: 5. The CDR3 sequence is 14 residues long. CDR3 bases: TGTGCCATCAAACCAGCGGGAGTCACAGATACGCAGTATTTT. This encodes CAIKPAGVTDTQYF.